This T cell receptor beta chain was observed in a study of CD8+CD57+ T cells in acquired aplastic anemia. Turning to the study itself: Healthy donor CD4+ samples were sequenced to a depth that averaged about 10.8 million reads.

The trim removed 2 bases at V and 1 base at J, leaving 8 bases unmatched. From germline, CDR1 is ENHRY and CDR2 SYGVKD. The CDR3 runs to 17 residues. Investigators profiled TCR beta VDJ and CDR3 from genomic DNA template. TCRdb itself ran the reads through MiXCR, one entry per CDR3 protein. The sample has 100,000 to 150,000 distinct CDR3 sequences, over 45% seen once. The sequenced sample was sorted CD4+, CD8+, or CD8+CD57+ T cells (not recorded which) from PBMCs. The receptor's source is a human donor in good health, serving as a control. This rearrangement joins TRBV10-3 to TRBJ2-5; 9 positions agree with TRBD2. CDR3 DNA sequence: TGTGCCATCAGTGAGGGCAGTAGCGGGGGCTCCCAAGAGACCCAGTACTTC. Protein: CAISEGSSGGSQETQYF.